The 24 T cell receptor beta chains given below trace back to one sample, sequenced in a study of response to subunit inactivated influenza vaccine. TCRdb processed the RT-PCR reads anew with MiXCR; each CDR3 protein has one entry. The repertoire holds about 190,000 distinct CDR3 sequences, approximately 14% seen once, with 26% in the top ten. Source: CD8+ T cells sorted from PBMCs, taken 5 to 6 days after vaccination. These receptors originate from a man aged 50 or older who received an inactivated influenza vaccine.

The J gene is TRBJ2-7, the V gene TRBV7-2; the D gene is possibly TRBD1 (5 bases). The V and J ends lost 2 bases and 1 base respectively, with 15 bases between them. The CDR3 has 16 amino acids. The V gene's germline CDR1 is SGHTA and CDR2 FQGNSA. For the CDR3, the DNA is TGTGCCAGCAGCTTATTTGGACACTCACTTTCCTACGAGCAGTACTTC. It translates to CASSLFGHSLSYEQYF.

The CDR3 loop reads CASSQTNSRARGPGANVLTF. CDR3 nucleotides: TGTGCCAGCAGCCAAACAAACTCCCGGGCCCGGGGGCCTGGGGCCAACGTCCTGACTTTC. V is TRBV4-2 and J is TRBJ2-6, with D perhaps being TRBD1 or TRBD2 (6 bases each). The CDR3 is 20 residues long. V was clipped by 2 bases and J by 2 bases, with 22 bases between them. Germline CDR1 and CDR2: LGHNA and YNFKEQ.

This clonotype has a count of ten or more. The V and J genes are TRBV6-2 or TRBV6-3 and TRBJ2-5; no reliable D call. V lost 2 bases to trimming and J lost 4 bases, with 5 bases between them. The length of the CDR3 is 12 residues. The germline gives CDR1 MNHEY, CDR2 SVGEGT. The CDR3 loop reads CASSYIGETQYF. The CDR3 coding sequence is TGTGCCAGCAGTTACATCGGAGAGACCCAGTACTTC.

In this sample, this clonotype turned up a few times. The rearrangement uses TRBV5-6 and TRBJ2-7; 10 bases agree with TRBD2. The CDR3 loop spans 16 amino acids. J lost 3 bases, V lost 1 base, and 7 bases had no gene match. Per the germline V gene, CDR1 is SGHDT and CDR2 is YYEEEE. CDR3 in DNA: TGTGCCAGCAGCTTGTCTAGCGGGAGCTTGATCTACGAGCAGTACTTC. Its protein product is CASSLSSGSLIYEQYF. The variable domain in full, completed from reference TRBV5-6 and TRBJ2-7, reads DAGVTQSPTHLIKTRGQQVTLRCSPKSGHDTVSWYQQALGQGPQFIFQYYEEEERQRGNFPDRFSGHQFPNYSSELNVNALLLGDSALYLCASSLSSGSLIYEQYFGPGTRLTVT.

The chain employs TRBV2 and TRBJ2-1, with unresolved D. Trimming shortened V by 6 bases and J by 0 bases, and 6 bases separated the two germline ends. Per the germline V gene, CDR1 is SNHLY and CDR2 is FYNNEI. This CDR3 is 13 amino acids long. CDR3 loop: CASRISSYNEQFF. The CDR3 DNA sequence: TGTGCCAGCAGGATAAGCTCCTACAATGAGCAGTTCTTC.

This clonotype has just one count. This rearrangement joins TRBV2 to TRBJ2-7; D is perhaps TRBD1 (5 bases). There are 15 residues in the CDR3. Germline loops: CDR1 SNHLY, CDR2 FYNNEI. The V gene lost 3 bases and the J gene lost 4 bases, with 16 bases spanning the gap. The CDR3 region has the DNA TGTGCCAGCAGTGATGACCAGGGTTATAGGTACGAGCAGTACTTC. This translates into CASSDDQGYRYEQYF.

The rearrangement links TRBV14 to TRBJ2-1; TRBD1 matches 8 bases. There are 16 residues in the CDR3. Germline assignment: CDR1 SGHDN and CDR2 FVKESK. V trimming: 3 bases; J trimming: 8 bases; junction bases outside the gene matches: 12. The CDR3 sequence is CASSQSGTGPWDEQFF. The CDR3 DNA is TGTGCCAGCAGCCAGTCCGGGACAGGCCCCTGGGATGAGCAGTTCTTC.

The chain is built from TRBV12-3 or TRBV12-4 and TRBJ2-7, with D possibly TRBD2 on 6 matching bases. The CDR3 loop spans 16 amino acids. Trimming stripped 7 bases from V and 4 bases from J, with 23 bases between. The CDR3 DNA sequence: TGTGCCAGCACCAAGTTGTATGGCGGGATAAAGTACGAGCAGTACTTC. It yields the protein CASTKLYGGIKYEQYF.

The CDR3 DNA reads TGCAGTGCTATCCAGGGGGCGTTAGGCAATCAGCCCCAGCATTTT. Residues: CSAIQGALGNQPQHF. V and J are TRBV20-1 and TRBJ1-5; TRBD1 agrees at 8 bases. The germline V gene encodes CDR1 DFQATT and CDR2 SNEGSKA (reference sequence). The CDR3 is made up of 15 amino acids. V lost 4 bases and J lost 2; bases outside the gene matches: 7.

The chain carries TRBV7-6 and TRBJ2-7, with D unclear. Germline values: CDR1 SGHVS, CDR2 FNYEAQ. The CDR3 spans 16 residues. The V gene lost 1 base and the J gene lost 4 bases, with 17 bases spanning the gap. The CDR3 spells CASSLDTTEKAYEQYF. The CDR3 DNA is TGTGCCAGCAGCTTAGATACGACGGAAAAGGCGTACGAGCAGTACTTC.

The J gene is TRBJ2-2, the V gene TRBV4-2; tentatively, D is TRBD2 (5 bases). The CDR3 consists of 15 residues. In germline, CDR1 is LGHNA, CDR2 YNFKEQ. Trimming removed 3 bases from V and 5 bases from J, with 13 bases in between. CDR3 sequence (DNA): TGTGCCAGCAGCCAGAGGCCCGGGATAACCGGGGAGCTGTTTTTT. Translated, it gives CASSQRPGITGELFF.

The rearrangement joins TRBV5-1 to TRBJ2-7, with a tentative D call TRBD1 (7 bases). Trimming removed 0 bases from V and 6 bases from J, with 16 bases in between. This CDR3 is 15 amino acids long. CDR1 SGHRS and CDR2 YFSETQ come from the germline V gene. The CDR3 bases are TGCGCCAGCAGCTTGGCCGGCAGGGGGGCGTTCGAGCAGTACTTC. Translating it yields CASSLAGRGAFEQYF.

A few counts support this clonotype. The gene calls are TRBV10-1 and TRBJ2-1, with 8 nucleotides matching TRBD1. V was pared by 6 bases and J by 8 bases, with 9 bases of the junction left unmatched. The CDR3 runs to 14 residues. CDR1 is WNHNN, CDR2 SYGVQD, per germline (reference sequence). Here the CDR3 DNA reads TGCGCCAGCAGCCGGGACAGGTTTTTCGATGAGCAGTTCTTC. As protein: CASSRDRFFDEQFF.

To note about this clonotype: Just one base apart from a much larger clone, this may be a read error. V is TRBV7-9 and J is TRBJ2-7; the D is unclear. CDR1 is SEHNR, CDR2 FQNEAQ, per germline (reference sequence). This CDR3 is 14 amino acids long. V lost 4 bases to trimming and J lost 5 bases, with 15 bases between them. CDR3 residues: CASSSRDTPHEQYF. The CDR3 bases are TGTGCCAGCAGCTCCAGAGACACCCCTCACGAGCAGTACTTC. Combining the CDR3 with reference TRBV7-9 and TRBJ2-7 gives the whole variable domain DTGVSQNPRHKITKRGQNVTFRCDPISEHNRLYWYRQTLGQGPEFLTYFQNEAQLEKSRLLSDRFSAERPKGSFSTLEIQRTEQGDSAMYLCASSSRDTPHEQYFGPGTRLTVT.

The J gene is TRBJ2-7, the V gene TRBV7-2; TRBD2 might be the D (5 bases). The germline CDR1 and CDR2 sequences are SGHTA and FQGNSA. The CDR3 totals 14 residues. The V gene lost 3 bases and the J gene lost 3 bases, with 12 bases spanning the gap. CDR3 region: CASSFYRDYYEQYF. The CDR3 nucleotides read TGTGCCAGCAGCTTTTACCGGGATTACTACGAGCAGTACTTC.

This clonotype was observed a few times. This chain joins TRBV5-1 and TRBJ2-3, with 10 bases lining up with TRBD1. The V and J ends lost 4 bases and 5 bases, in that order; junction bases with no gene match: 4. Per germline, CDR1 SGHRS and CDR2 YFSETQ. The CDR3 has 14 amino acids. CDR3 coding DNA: TGCGCCAGCAGCCAAGACAGGGGGCAAGATACGCAGTATTTT. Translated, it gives CASSQDRGQDTQYF. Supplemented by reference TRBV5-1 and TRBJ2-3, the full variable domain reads KAGVTQTPRYLIKTRGQQVTLSCSPISGHRSVSWYQQTPGQGLQFLFEYFSETQRNKGNFPGRFSGRQFSNSRSEMNVSTLELGDSALYLCASSQDRGQDTQYFGPGTRLTVL.

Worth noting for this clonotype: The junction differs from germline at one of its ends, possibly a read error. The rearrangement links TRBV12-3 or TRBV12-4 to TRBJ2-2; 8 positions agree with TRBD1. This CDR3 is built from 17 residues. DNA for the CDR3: TGTGCCAGCAGCCAAGATCCCGGGACAGGAGGCACCGGGGAGCTGATTTTT. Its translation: CASSQDPGTGGTGELIF.

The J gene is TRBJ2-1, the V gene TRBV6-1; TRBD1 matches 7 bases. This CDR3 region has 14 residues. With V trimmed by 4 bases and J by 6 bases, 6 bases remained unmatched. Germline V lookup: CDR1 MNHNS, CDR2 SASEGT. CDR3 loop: CASSVRDSLNEQFF. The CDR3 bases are TGTGCCAGCAGTGTCCGGGACAGTCTCAATGAGCAGTTCTTC.

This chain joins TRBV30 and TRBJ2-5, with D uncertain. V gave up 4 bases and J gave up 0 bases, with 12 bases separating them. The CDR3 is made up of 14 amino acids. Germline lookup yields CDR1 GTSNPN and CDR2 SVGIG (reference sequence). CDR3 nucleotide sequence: TGTGCCTGGATCATCGGCCCGTACCAAGAGACCCAGTACTTC. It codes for CAWIIGPYQETQYF. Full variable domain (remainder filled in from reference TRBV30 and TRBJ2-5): SQTIHQWPATLVQPVGSPLSLECTVEGTSNPNLYWYRQAAGRGLQLLFYSVGIGQISSEVPQNLSASRPQDRQFILSSKKLLLSDSGFYLCAWIIGPYQETQYFGPGTRLLVL.

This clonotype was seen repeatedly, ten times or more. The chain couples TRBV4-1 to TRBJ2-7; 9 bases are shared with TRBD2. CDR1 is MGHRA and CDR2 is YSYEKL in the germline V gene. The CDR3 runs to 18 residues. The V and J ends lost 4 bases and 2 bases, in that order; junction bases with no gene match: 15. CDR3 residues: CASSLQSPLAGRTYEQYF. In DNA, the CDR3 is TGCGCCAGCAGCCTCCAAAGCCCGCTAGCGGGGAGAACCTACGAGCAGTACTTC.

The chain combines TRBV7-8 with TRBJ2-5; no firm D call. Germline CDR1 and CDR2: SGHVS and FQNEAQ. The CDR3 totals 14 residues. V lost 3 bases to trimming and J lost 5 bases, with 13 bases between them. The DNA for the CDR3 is TGTGCCAGCAGCTTCTTACAGTCGCGGGAGACCCAGTACTTC. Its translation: CASSFLQSRETQYF.

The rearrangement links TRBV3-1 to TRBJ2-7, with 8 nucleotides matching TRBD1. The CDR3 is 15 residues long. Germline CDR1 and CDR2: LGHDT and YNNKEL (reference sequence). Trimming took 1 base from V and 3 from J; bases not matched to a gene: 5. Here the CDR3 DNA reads TGTGCCAGCAGCCAAGTCCGGACAGGGCGCTACGAGCAGTACTTC. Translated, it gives CASSQVRTGRYEQYF.

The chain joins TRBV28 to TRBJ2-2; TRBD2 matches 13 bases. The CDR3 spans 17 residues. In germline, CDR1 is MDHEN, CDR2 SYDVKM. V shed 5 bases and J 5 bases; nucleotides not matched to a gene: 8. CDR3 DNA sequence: TGTGCCAGCAGTCAACTAGCGGGAGGGCCTGTGACCGGGGAGCTGTTTTTT. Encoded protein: CASSQLAGGPVTGELFF.

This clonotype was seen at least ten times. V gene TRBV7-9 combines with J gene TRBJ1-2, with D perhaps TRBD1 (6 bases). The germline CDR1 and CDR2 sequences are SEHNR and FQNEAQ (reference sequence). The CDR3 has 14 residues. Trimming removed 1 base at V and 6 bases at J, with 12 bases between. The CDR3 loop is CASSLVGTTDGYTF. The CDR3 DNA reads TGTGCCAGCAGCTTAGTAGGGACAACGGATGGCTACACCTTC. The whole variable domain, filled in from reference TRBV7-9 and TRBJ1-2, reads DTGVSQNPRHKITKRGQNVTFRCDPISEHNRLYWYRQTLGQGPEFLTYFQNEAQLEKSRLLSDRFSAERPKGSFSTLEIQRTEQGDSAMYLCASSLVGTTDGYTFGSGTRLTVV.